What follows describes a single TCR beta chain. Its target is unknown. The data are from a study of cytomegalovirus exposure and HLA in healthy donors. Study background: Counted in an early data release were about 85 million unique TCRs from HLA-typed donors.

Notes on the study in general: Previous analysis showed most TCR beta V segments were productive about 87% or about 30% of the time. An observed cluster of highly shared sequence variants was recorded as a likely sequencing artifact.

The PCR used 60 Vbeta and 13 Jbeta primers. Authors' data handling: Later, an analysis found 65 million to 85 million unique TCR beta chains, and 10 million to 11 million of these were shared. Data came from immunoSEQ multiplex PCR; TCRdb stores just in-frame clones and leaves some out. The V and J calls and clone size come from that table; D and trimming were worked out from the DNA. The sample lists around 98,000 clones, 70% occurring once. The V and J ends lost 7 bases and 0 bases respectively, with 12 bases between them. The germline V gene encodes CDR1 MNHEY and CDR2 SVGAGI. The CDR3 length is 15 residues.

This sequence originates from a man aged 45-65 years in good health and CMV-seronegative. Sequenced material: PBMCs. The V and J genes are TRBV6-5 and TRBJ1-4, with a weak D call TRBD1 (5 bases). CDR3 DNA: TGTGCCAGCACTCCAGACAGTGCAACTAATGAAAAACTGTTTTTT. This codes for CASTPDSATNEKLFF.